The text below deals with one TCR beta chain. The method was immunoSEQ multiplex PCR; TCRdb's version includes in-frame clones alone and lacks a portion of them. The table shows about 57,000 clones, with about nine tenths occurring only once. This specimen comes from a study of blood T cell repertoires in COVID-19. The V end lost 7 bases, the J end lost 6 bases, and 13 bases lay between the germline ends. This CDR3 is 13 amino acids long. The germline V gene has CDR1 SGHAT and CDR2 FQNNGV. The J gene is TRBJ2-1, the V gene TRBV11-2; weak D call: TRBD2 (7 bases). Material: peripheral blood. The receptor comes from a human donor in a cohort sampled during active COVID-19. In DNA form, the CDR3 reads TGTGCCAGCACGAGGGGGGGACTCAATGAGCAGTTCTTC. It encodes CASTRGGLNEQFF. The whole variable domain, remainder taken from reference TRBV11-2 and TRBJ2-1, is EAGVAQSPRYKIIEKRQSVAFWCNPISGHATLYWYQQILGQGPKLLIQFQNNGVVDDSQLPKDRFSAERLKGVDSTLKIQPAKLEDSAVYLCASTRGGLNEQFFGPGTRLTVL.